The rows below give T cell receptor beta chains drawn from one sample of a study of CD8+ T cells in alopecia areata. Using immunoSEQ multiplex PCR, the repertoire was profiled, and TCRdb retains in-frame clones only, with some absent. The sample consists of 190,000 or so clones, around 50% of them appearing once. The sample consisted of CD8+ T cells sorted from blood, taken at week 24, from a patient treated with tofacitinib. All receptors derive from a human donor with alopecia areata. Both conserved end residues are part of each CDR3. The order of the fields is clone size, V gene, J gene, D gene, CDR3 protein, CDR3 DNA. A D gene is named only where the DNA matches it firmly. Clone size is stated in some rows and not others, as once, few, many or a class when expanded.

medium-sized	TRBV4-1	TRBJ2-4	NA	CASSVKSENIQYF	TGCGCCAGCAGCGTCAAATCAGAAAACATTCAGTACTTC
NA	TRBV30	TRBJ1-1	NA	CAWRSGSGTQAFF	TGTGCCTGGAGGTCAGGGAGCGGGACACAAGCTTTCTTT
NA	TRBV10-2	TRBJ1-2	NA	CASSDRGTNYGYTF	TGCGCCAGCAGTGATAGGGGGACTAACTATGGCTACACCTTC
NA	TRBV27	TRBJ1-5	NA	CASSLGGDQPQHF	TGTGCCAGCAGCCTAGGAGGGGACCAGCCCCAGCATTTT
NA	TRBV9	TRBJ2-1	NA	CASSVLANEQFF	TGTGCCAGCAGCGTTCTAGCGAATGAGCAGTTCTTC
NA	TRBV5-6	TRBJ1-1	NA	CASSGTLRTVNTEAFF	TGTGCCAGCAGCGGCACCCTCAGGACCGTGAACACTGAAGCTTTCTTT
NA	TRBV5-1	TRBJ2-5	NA	CASSLSLGRRETQYF	TGCGCCAGCAGCTTAAGTCTCGGCAGGAGGGAGACCCAGTACTTC
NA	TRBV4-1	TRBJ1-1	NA	CASSQVPTENTEAFF	TGCGCCAGCAGCCAAGTCCCTACAGAGAACACTGAAGCTTTCTTT
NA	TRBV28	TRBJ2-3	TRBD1	CASIIAPDRETDTQYF	TGTGCCAGCATCATAGCCCCGGACAGGGAGACAGATACGCAGTATTTT
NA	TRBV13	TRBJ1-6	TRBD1	CASSPRDRGNSPLHF	TGTGCCAGCAGCCCGCGGGACAGGGGGAATTCACCCCTCCACTTT
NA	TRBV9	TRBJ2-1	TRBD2	CASSVEGTTSYREQFF	TGTGCCAGCAGCGTAGAAGGCACGACTAGCTATCGTGAGCAGTTCTTC
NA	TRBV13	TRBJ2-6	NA	CASSSTGEATGANVLTF	TGTGCCAGCAGCTCCACAGGGGAGGCTACCGGGGCCAACGTCCTGACTTTC
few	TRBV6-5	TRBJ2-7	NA	CASSSGHTYEQYF	TGTGCCAGCAGTTCCGGACATACCTACGAGCAGTACTTC
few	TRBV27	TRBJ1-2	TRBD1	CASSPGQGVYYGYTF	TGTGCCAGCAGTCCCGGACAGGGGGTTTACTATGGCTACACCTTC
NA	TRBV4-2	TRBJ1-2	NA	CASSQRQRGKDGYTF	TGTGCCAGCAGCCAGCGTCAAAGGGGCAAAGATGGCTACACCTTC
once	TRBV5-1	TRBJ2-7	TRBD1	CASSLEGQVGGEQYF	TGCGCCAGCAGCTTGGAAGGACAGGTGGGTGGCGAGCAGTACTTC
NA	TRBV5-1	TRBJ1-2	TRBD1	CASSLRSGDRVYGYTF	TGCGCCAGCAGCTTGCGGAGCGGGGACAGGGTCTATGGCTACACCTTC
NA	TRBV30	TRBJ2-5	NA	CAWITGNQETQYF	TGTGCCTGGATCACAGGGAACCAAGAGACCCAGTACTTC
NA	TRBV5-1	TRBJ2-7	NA	CASTKEGYYEQYF	TGCGCCAGCACTAAGGAAGGTTACTACGAGCAGTACTTC
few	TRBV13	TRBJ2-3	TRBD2	CASSTASGASTDTQYF	TGTGCCAGCAGCACAGCTAGCGGGGCTAGCACAGATACGCAGTATTTT
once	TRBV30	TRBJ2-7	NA	CAWSVDGYEQYF	TGTGCCTGGAGTGTAGACGGCTACGAGCAGTACTTC
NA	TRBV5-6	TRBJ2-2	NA	CASSLVANTGELFF	TGTGCCAGCAGCCTGGTCGCGAACACCGGGGAGCTGTTTTTT
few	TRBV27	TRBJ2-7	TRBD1	CASSPRDRERGKEPYEQYF	TGTGCCAGCAGTCCCCGGGACAGGGAGAGGGGGAAGGAACCCTACGAGCAGTACTTC
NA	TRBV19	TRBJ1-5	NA	CASSFFGGRQPQHF	TGTGCCAGTAGTTTTTTCGGGGGCCGGCAGCCCCAGCATTTT
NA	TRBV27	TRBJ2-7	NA	CASKSDRGPWGEQYF	TGTGCCAGCAAATCAGACCGAGGTCCTTGGGGTGAGCAGTACTTC
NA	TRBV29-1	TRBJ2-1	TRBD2	CSARGGKQFF	TGCAGCGCCCGGGGGGGGAAGCAGTTCTTC
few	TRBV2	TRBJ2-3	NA	CASTLGSSTDTQYF	TGTGCCAGCACCCTGGGAAGTAGCACAGATACGCAGTATTTT
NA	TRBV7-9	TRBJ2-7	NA	CASSLRRGYEQYF	TGTGCCAGCAGCTTACGGAGGGGCTACGAGCAGTACTTC
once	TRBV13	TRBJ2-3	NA	CASGRRLETPVLGTDTQYF	TGTGCCAGCGGGCGACGGCTAGAAACCCCCGTTCTAGGAACAGATACGCAGTATTTT
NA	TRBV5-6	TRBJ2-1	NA	CASSLGVNEQFF	TGTGCCAGCAGCCTGGGGGTGAATGAGCAGTTCTTC
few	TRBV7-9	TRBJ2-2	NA	CASSPKTNTGELFF	TGTGCCAGCAGCCCAAAGACGAACACCGGGGAGCTGTTTTTT
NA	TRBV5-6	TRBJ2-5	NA	CASSLVNRRNQETQYF	TGTGCCAGCAGCTTGGTTAACAGAAGGAACCAAGAGACCCAGTACTTC
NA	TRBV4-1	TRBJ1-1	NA	CASSQVGGHRHMNTEAFF	TGCGCCAGCAGCCAAGTAGGCGGGCACCGCCACATGAACACTGAAGCTTTCTTT
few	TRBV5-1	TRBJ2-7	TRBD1	CASSYRQGYYEQYF	TGCGCCAGCAGCTACCGACAGGGGTACTACGAGCAGTACTTC
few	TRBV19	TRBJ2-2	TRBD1	CASSIWDSSTGELFF	TGTGCCAGTAGTATTTGGGACAGTTCCACCGGGGAGCTGTTTTTT
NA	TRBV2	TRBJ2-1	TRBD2	CASSKSGGAVEQFF	TGTGCCAGCAGTAAAAGCGGGGGGGCGGTTGAGCAGTTCTTC
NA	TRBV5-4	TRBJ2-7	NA	CASSLQGVYEQYF	TGTGCCAGCAGCTTGCAGGGAGTCTACGAGCAGTACTTC
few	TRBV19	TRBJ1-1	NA	CASSLGQTIEAFF	TGTGCCAGTAGTTTGGGTCAGACCATTGAAGCTTTCTTT
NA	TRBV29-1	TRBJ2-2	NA	CSVGGGAGPRGAGELFF	TGCAGCGTTGGGGGCGGGGCAGGGCCAAGAGGCGCCGGGGAGCTGTTTTTT